The source of this TCR beta chain is a study of identical twins. The table lists this clonotype with a few counts. Its specificity is unknown. This CDR3 contains 13 residues. Trimming took off 2 bases at V and 4 bases at J, with 9 bases between the two ends. The germline CDR1 and CDR2 sequences are LGHDT and YNNKEL (reference sequence). TCRdb reprocessed the 5' RACE reads with MiXCR, giving one entry per CDR3 protein. The sample has roughly 720,000 distinct CDR3 sequences, approximately 18% seen once. Broader study findings: Cross-sectional statistical analysis was relied on for the conclusions, without the same donors being followed.

These data were also filed under a second study, of T cells expressing NK-cell markers. As that study records: Sequencing of TCR beta repertoires drew on sorted CD3+CD56+NKG2C+, CD3+CD56+NKG2C- and CD3+CD56-NKG2C+ T cells.

The sequenced material came from PBMCs. The sequence came from a woman younger than 35 in good health. This rearrangement joins TRBV3-1 to TRBJ2-7, with D perhaps matching TRBD1 (6 bases). For the CDR3, the DNA is TGTGCCAGCAGCCAAAGGACAGTTTACGAGCAGTACTTC. It translates to CASSQRTVYEQYF.